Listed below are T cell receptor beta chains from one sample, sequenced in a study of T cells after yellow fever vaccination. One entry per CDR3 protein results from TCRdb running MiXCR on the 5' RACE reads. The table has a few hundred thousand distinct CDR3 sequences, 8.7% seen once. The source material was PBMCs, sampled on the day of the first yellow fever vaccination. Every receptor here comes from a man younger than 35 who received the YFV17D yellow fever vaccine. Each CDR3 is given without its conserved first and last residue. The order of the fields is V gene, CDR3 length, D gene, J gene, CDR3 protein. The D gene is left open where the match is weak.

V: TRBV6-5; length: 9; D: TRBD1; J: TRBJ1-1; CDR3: ASSRRGRAF
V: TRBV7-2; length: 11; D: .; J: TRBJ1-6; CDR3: ASSLWVDSPLH
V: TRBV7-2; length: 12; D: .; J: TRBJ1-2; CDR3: ASSPLGTPFGYT
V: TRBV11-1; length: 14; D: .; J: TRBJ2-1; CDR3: ASSLEILAEYNEQF
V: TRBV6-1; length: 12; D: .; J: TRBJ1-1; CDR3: ASSPQSPATEAF
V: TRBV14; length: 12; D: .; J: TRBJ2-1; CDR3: ASSPGGSYNEQF
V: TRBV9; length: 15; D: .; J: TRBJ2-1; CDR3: ASSVGVLGAAYNEQF
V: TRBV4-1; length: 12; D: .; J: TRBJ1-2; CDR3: ASSLGGIDYGYT
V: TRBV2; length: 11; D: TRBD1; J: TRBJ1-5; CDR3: ASRKKGAQPQH
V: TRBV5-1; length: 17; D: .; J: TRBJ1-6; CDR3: ASSFSPPRTAHADSPLH
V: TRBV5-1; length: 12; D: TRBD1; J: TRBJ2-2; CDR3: ASAGTGATGELF
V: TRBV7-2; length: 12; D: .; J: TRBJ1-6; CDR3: ASSYSQFGSPLH
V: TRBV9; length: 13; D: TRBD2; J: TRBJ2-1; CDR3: ASSLGLAGGAEQF
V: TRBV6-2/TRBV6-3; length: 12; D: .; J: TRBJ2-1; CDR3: ASTHSLHDNEQF
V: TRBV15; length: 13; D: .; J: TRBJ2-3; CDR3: ATSRDHRQGGTQY
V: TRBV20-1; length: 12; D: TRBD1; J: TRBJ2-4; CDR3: SARGDRGKNIQY
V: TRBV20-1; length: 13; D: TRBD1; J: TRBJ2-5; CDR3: SASLGRGRGETQY
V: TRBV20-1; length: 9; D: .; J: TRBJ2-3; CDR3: SASGADTQY
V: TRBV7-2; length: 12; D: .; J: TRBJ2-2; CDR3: AGVEQPNTGELF
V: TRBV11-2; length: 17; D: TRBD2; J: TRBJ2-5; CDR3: ASSFPTSGENSLQETQY
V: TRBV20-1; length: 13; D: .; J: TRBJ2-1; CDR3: SADGRGPSYNEQF
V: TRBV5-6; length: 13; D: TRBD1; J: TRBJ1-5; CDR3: ASSKGGLSNQPQH
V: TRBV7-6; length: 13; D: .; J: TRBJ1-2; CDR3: ASSLGGSSNYGYT
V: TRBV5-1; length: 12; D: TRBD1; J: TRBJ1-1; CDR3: ASSRITGDTEAF
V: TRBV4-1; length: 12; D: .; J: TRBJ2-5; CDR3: ASSHPAVKETQY
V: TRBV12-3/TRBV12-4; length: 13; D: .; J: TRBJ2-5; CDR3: ASSFVLLTPETQY
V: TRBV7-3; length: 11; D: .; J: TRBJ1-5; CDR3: ASSFGVNQPQH
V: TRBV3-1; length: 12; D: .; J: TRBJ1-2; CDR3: ASSPRWQGYGYT
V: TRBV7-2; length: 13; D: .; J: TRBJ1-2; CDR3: ASSPVVLLDYGYT
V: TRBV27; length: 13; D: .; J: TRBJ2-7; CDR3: ASSLRRAGSYEQY
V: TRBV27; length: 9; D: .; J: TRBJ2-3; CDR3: ASTPSRSRY